The 32 T cell receptor beta chains presented below share a single source sample, sequenced in a study of T cells in Graves' hyperthyroidism and ophthalmopathy. The CDR3 regions of TCR beta were amplified from RNA transcripts. An initial round of RT-PCR targeting the TCR CDR3 relied on the HTBI primer set. TCRdb re-called the multiplex PCR reads with MiXCR, one entry per CDR3 protein. The data hold some 400,000 distinct CDR3 sequences, with roughly 14% observed a single time. The sequenced material came from blood. The receptor set was obtained from an older woman with Graves' hyperthyroidism.

Many counts were recorded for this clonotype. This chain connects TRBV20-1 to TRBJ2-3, with 11 positions matching TRBD2. J gave up 1 base and V 0 bases, and 6 bases lay outside the gene matches. Germline V gene data show CDR1 as DFQATT and CDR2 as SNEGSKA (reference sequence). This CDR3 has 17 residues. CDR3 in amino acids: CSARDPSLAGGTDTQYF. As DNA, the CDR3 is TGCAGTGCTAGAGACCCCTCACTAGCGGGAGGCACAGATACGCAGTATTTT.

This clonotype was seen a single time. The chain joins TRBV5-1 to TRBJ2-7; D call uncertain. With 0 bases removed from V and 0 bases from J, the gap between germline ends came to 7 bases. The CDR3 sequence is 14 residues long. Germline CDR1 reads SGHRS; CDR2 reads YFSETQ. The CDR3 DNA reads TGCGCCAGCAGCTTGGGAGTGACCTCCTACGAGCAGTACTTC. This translates into CASSLGVTSYEQYF.

Concerning this clonotype itself: A much larger clone differs by one base, so this may be a read error. The chain uses TRBV27 and TRBJ2-3, with no clear D. V dropped 10 bases and J dropped 5 bases, with 16 bases sitting between them. The V gene's germline CDR1 is MNHEY and CDR2 SMNVEV (reference sequence). This CDR3 spans 13 amino acids. The CDR3: CAISYVMVDTQYF. The CDR3 bases are TGTGCCATCAGCTACGTCATGGTAGATACGCAGTATTTT.

There are a few counts of this clonotype. This chain uses TRBV7-3 with TRBJ2-1, with D perhaps being TRBD1 or TRBD2 (6 bases each). Germline lookup yields CDR1 SGHTA and CDR2 FQGTGA. Trimming shortened V by 5 bases and J by 7 bases, and 21 bases separated the two germline ends. There are 16 residues in the CDR3. The CDR3 is CASSPSRGGGVNEQFF. CDR3 bases: TGTGCCAGCAGCCCTTCCCGTGGAGGGGGTGTGAATGAGCAGTTCTTC.

A few counts support this clonotype. The rearrangement links TRBV9 to TRBJ1-5; 9 positions match TRBD1. Trimming took 3 bases from V and 6 from J; bases not matched to a gene: 7. This CDR3 has 15 residues. CDR1 is SGDLS, CDR2 YYNGEE, per germline. Here the CDR3 reads CASSAGDRVGQPQHF. CDR3 DNA sequence: TGTGCCAGCAGCGCGGGGGACAGGGTCGGTCAGCCCCAGCATTTT.

There are many counts of this clonotype. The chain links TRBV20-1 to TRBJ2-5; D call uncertain. This CDR3 contains 12 residues. Germline CDR1 is DFQATT and CDR2 is SNEGSKA (reference sequence). Trimming pared 6 bases from V and 5 bases from J, leaving 13 bases between. CDR3 nucleotide sequence: TGCAGTGCCATCCAGGCTGGGGAGACCCAGTACTTC. Encoded protein: CSAIQAGETQYF.

This clonotype was recorded at least ten times. This chain uses TRBV18 with TRBJ1-1, with D possibly being TRBD1 (6 bases). CDR3 length: 15 residues. Germline loops: CDR1 KGHSH, CDR2 LQKENI. Trimming pared 3 bases from V and 4 bases from J, leaving 15 bases between. The CDR3 nucleotides read TGTGCCAGCTCACCGTCCAGGGGAGGCCGCACTGAAGCTTTCTTT. Translation gives CASSPSRGGRTEAFF.

This clonotype was counted many times. The rearrangement links TRBV6-2 or TRBV6-3 to TRBJ2-5, with D perhaps given as TRBD1 or TRBD2 (5 bases each). The germline gives CDR1 MNHEY, CDR2 SVGEGT. The CDR3 runs 17 residues. V gave up 2 bases and J gave up 2 bases, with 18 bases separating them. The CDR3 loop is CASSYGGMRAWQETQYF. The CDR3 nucleotides read TGTGCCAGCAGTTACGGGGGAATGAGGGCTTGGCAAGAGACCCAGTACTTC.

In the case of this clonotype: A much larger clone lies a single base off, so this may be a read error. This rearrangement joins TRBV3-1 to TRBJ2-3; TRBD2 matches at 10 bases. The CDR3 is 14 residues long. Germline V gives CDR1 LGHDT, CDR2 YNNKEL (reference sequence). The ends lost 10 bases at V and 5 bases at J; junction bases unmatched: 9. This CDR3 is CATRKREGVDTQYF. CDR3 DNA: TGTGCCACCAGGAAGCGGGAGGGCGTAGATACGCAGTATTTT.

This clonotype occurred a few times. The J gene is TRBJ2-7, the V gene TRBV19; maybe TRBD1 (5 bases). V was cut by 1 base and J by 5 bases, with 12 bases left in between. CDR3 length: 14 amino acids. Germline loops: CDR1 LNHDA, CDR2 SQIVND (reference sequence). DNA for the CDR3: TGTGCCAGTAGTATAGTGTCAGGGCCCCACGAGCAGTACTTC. Translated: CASSIVSGPHEQYF.

The rearrangement uses TRBV4-2 and TRBJ1-4, with TRBD1 matching 7 bases. The length of the CDR3 is 15 residues. Trimming took 0 bases from V and 8 from J; bases not matched to a gene: 6. Per the germline V gene, CDR1 is LGHNA and CDR2 is YNFKEQ. DNA of the CDR3: TGTGCCAGCAGCCAAGATCTGGCAGGGGGGGAAAAACTGTTTTTT. This encodes CASSQDLAGGEKLFF.

This clonotype was detected many times. The rearrangement links TRBV19 to TRBJ1-2; D gene uncertain. Germline CDR1 reads LNHDA; CDR2 reads SQIVND (reference sequence). V dropped 7 bases and J dropped 1 base, with 13 bases sitting between them. The CDR3 consists of 14 residues. The CDR3 loop is CASTPTGYNYGYTF. The CDR3 DNA is TGTGCCAGTACGCCCACCGGTTATAACTATGGCTACACCTTC. Drawing the rest from reference TRBV19 and TRBJ1-2, the complete variable domain is DGGITQSPKYLFRKEGQNVTLSCEQNLNHDAMYWYRQDPGQGLRLIYYSQIVNDFQKGDIAEGYSVSREKKESFPLTVTSAQKNPTAFYLCASTPTGYNYGYTFGSGTRLTVV.

The rearrangement uses TRBV18 and TRBJ2-4, with D tentatively TRBD1 or TRBD2 (5 bases each). V lost 1 base to trimming and J lost 1 base, with 20 bases between them. The germline V gene encodes CDR1 KGHSH and CDR2 LQKENI. CDR3 length: 19 amino acids. CDR3 amino acids: CASSPLGVRTDVAKNIQYF. The CDR3 DNA follows: TGTGCCAGCTCACCACTGGGGGTCAGAACTGACGTGGCCAAAAACATTCAGTACTTC.

This chain uses TRBV29-1 with TRBJ2-1, with 9 bases matching TRBD2. Germline CDR1 is SQVTM and CDR2 is ANQGSEA. The V segment lost 8 bases and the J segment 6 bases; nucleotides outside the gene matches: 11. CDR3 length: 14 amino acids. The CDR3 here is CSILGLAWGNEQFF. Written as DNA, the CDR3 is TGCAGCATTTTAGGACTAGCGTGGGGCAATGAGCAGTTCTTC.

This clonotype was found many times. V gene TRBV18 combines with J gene TRBJ2-5, with TRBD2 matching over 15 bases. This CDR3 is built from 16 residues. V lost 3 bases to trimming and J lost 4 bases; unmatched junction nucleotides: 3. Germline V gene data show CDR1 as KGHSH and CDR2 as LQKENI. In nucleotides, the CDR3 is TGTGCCAGCTCACCGCAGGGACTAGCGGGAGGAGAGACCCAGTACTTC. Residues: CASSPQGLAGGETQYF.

This clonotype was counted ten times or more. The rearrangement uses TRBV11-2 and TRBJ2-1; 7 bases fit TRBD2. The germline V gene has CDR1 SGHAT and CDR2 FQNNGV. This CDR3 has 15 amino acids. V gave up 2 bases and J gave up 2 bases; unmatched junction bases: 3. CDR3 in amino acids: CASSLRLAPYNEQFF. CDR3 bases: TGTGCCAGCAGCTTACGACTAGCCCCCTACAATGAGCAGTTCTTC.

The chain links TRBV29-1 to TRBJ1-5; D may be TRBD1 (5 bases). This CDR3 contains 12 residues. Germline V gene sequence: CDR1 SQVTM, CDR2 ANQGSEA. V was shortened by 4 bases and J by 6 bases, with 10 bases between the two germline ends. The CDR3 reads CSVVGGGQPQHF. CDR3 coding DNA: TGCAGCGTTGTGGGGGGTGGTCAGCCCCAGCATTTT.

The V gene is TRBV5-1, the J gene TRBJ2-3, with TRBD1 matching over 8 bases. CDR1 is SGHRS, CDR2 YFSETQ, per germline. The CDR3 contains 16 residues. The ends lost 1 base at V and 4 bases at J; junction bases unmatched: 8. CDR3 nucleotide sequence: TGCGCCAGCAGCTTGTCGACAGGGGCGAGCGCAGATACGCAGTATTTT. Amino acid sequence: CASSLSTGASADTQYF.

In DNA form, the CDR3 reads TGTGCCAGCAGTTATCGAAGGCAGGGGATCATCTACGAGCAGTACTTC. Translating gives CASSYRRQGIIYEQYF. The chain is built from TRBV12-3 or TRBV12-4 and TRBJ2-7; D perhaps matches TRBD1 (6 bases). Trimming took 4 bases from V and 3 from J, leaving 19 bases between them. The CDR3 has 16 residues.

The chain employs TRBV27 and TRBJ1-5; D call uncertain. This CDR3 contains 14 residues. Trimming pared 7 bases from V and 0 bases from J, leaving 10 bases between. Germline lookup yields CDR1 MNHEY and CDR2 SMNVEV (reference sequence). The CDR3 nucleotides read TGTGCCAGCATCCTCAGGAATAGCAATCAGCCCCAGCATTTT. Translating it yields CASILRNSNQPQHF.

This chain uses TRBV6-2 or TRBV6-3 with TRBJ2-2; a weak D match, TRBD2 (6 bases). The CDR3 spans 13 residues. Looked up from germline, CDR1 is MNHEY and CDR2 is SVGEGT. The V gene lost 6 bases and the J gene lost 10 bases, with 15 bases spanning the gap. CDR3 nucleotides: TGTGCCAGCAGGGGGGACTCCTATTTGGAGCTGTTTTTT. Protein: CASRGDSYLELFF.

This clonotype was found many times. The J gene is TRBJ1-3, the V gene TRBV5-1, with 9 bases fitting TRBD1. Germline V gene lookup returns CDR1 SGHRS and CDR2 YFSETQ. V lost 4 bases to trimming and J lost 0 bases; unmatched junction nucleotides: 5. The CDR3 length is 16 residues. The DNA for the CDR3 is TGCGCCAGCAGCCGGGACAGGGTAGCCTCTGGAAACACCATATATTTT. Protein sequence: CASSRDRVASGNTIYF. The full variable domain, rest sourced from reference TRBV5-1 and TRBJ1-3, is KAGVTQTPRYLIKTRGQQVTLSCSPISGHRSVSWYQQTPGQGLQFLFEYFSETQRNKGNFPGRFSGRQFSNSRSEMNVSTLELGDSALYLCASSRDRVASGNTIYFGEGSWLTVV.

At least ten counts were recorded for this clonotype. The rearrangement uses TRBV18 and TRBJ2-5; either TRBD1 or TRBD2 may supply D (5 bases each). The germline V gene has CDR1 KGHSH and CDR2 LQKENI. V lost 5 bases and J 5 bases, leaving 12 bases between the germline ends. This CDR3 spans 13 amino acids. CDR3 bases: TGTGCCAGCTCATCGGACTCAGGGGAGACCCAGTACTTC. Protein: CASSSDSGETQYF.

This clonotype was found a few times. The chain is built from TRBV7-9 and TRBJ2-1; 11 nucleotides align to TRBD2. V lost 5 bases to trimming and J lost 4 bases; unmatched junction nucleotides: 7. The V gene's germline CDR1 is SEHNR and CDR2 FQNEAQ (reference sequence). The CDR3 totals 16 residues. CDR3 amino acids: CASSQAGLADYNEQFF. The CDR3 DNA reads TGTGCCAGCAGCCAAGCGGGACTAGCGGATTACAATGAGCAGTTCTTC.

There are a few counts of this clonotype. This chain joins TRBV20-1 and TRBJ2-1; no definite D call. The CDR3 sequence is 13 residues long. V lost 2 bases and J lost 9, with 14 bases in between. Looked up from germline, CDR1 is DFQATT and CDR2 is SNEGSKA (reference sequence). CDR3 in DNA: TGCAGTGCTAGACCCCCGGCTAGGGCTGAGCAGTTCTTC. It translates to CSARPPARAEQFF.

The V gene is TRBV19, the J gene TRBJ2-3; perhaps TRBD2 as D (6 bases). V lost 8 bases and J lost 4, with 19 bases in between. The CDR3 runs to 15 residues. CDR1 and CDR2 from the germline V gene are LNHDA and SQIVND (reference sequence). The CDR3 is CASGPLEGWADTQYF. The CDR3 DNA sequence: TGTGCCAGTGGTCCCTTGGAGGGATGGGCAGATACGCAGTATTTT.

This clonotype was counted ten times or more. The gene calls are TRBV28 and TRBJ1-5; 8 bases line up with TRBD1. V lost 7 bases to trimming and J lost 5 bases; unmatched junction nucleotides: 13. This CDR3 spans 16 amino acids. Germline V gives CDR1 MDHEN, CDR2 SYDVKM. Here the CDR3 DNA reads TGTGCCAGCACCCTCGCCCAGGGGGCCCACTATCAGCCCCAGCATTTT. The encoded protein is CASTLAQGAHYQPQHF.

At least ten counts were recorded for this clonotype. The chain combines TRBV10-3 with TRBJ2-7; 14 bases are a match to TRBD2. Unmatched junction bases numbered 21, after V lost 0 bases and J lost 2 bases. Germline CDR1 and CDR2: ENHRY and SYGVKD. The CDR3 covers 23 residues. The CDR3 sequence: CAISESPKPRPGLAGVGPYEQYF. As DNA, the CDR3 is TGTGCCATCAGTGAGTCGCCCAAACCTCGCCCGGGACTAGCGGGAGTCGGACCCTACGAGCAGTACTTC.

At least ten counts were recorded for this clonotype. The J gene is TRBJ2-3, the V gene TRBV19; no definite D call. Germline assignment: CDR1 LNHDA and CDR2 SQIVND (reference sequence). The CDR3 totals 20 residues. Trimming cost V 4 bases and J 0 bases, with 26 bases left between them. The DNA of the CDR3 is TGTGCCAGTAGTACCCTATATTCGGTCTTGGGGTCTTCTAGCACAGATACGCAGTATTTT. Translating gives CASSTLYSVLGSSSTDTQYF.

This clonotype showed up many times. The chain recombines TRBV2 with TRBJ1-1, with unresolved D. CDR1 and CDR2 from the germline V gene are SNHLY and FYNNEI. This CDR3 region has 11 residues. The V gene lost 11 bases and the J gene lost 2 bases, with 9 bases spanning the gap. CDR3 amino acids: CARTGNTEAFF. DNA of the CDR3: TGTGCCCGGACCGGTAACACTGAAGCTTTCTTT. Together with reference TRBV2 and TRBJ1-1, the CDR3 gives the full variable domain: EPEVTQTPSHQVTQMGQEVILRCVPISNHLYFYWYRQILGQKVEFLVSFYNNEISEKSEIFDDQFSVERPDGSNFTLKIRSTKLEDSAMYFCARTGNTEAFFGQGTRLTVV.

The chain combines TRBV7-3 with TRBJ2-5; no clear D. The V and J ends lost 5 bases and 0 bases respectively, with 7 bases between them. Germline V CDR1 and CDR2: SGHTA, FQGTGA. This CDR3 has 13 residues. The CDR3 is CASSASYQETQYF. The DNA for the CDR3 is TGTGCCAGCAGCGCCTCCTACCAAGAGACCCAGTACTTC.

The CDR3, as DNA: TGCAGTGCTAGAGTGGGGCAAGATGAGCAGTTCTTC. Protein product: CSARVGQDEQFF. The rearrangement joins TRBV20-1 to TRBJ2-1; possible D gene TRBD1, 5 bases. The germline CDR1 and CDR2 sequences are DFQATT and SNEGSKA (reference sequence). The CDR3 is 12 amino acids. The ends were cut back, 1 base at V and 8 bases at J, with 9 bases in the middle.